This TCR beta chain was obtained from a study of cytomegalovirus exposure and HLA in healthy donors. Broader study findings: In a later analysis, HLA-associated beta chains showed higher expansion and lower generation probabilities than comparable chains. A later analysis found common viral pathogens apparently linked to several of the most significant clusters. A missense variant in DCLRE1C was later tied to TCR beta V- and J-gene trimming.

The PCR was carried out with 60 Vbeta primers and 13 Jbeta primers. Using immunoSEQ multiplex PCR, the repertoire was profiled, and TCRdb retains in-frame clones only, with some absent. The table lists around 130,000 clones, roughly 88% of them singletons. As concerns this clone: Its matching antigen is unknown.

This TCR derives from a boy aged 5-17 years in good health and CMV-seronegative. The sequenced sample consisted of PBMCs.

The DNA of the CDR3 is TGTGCCAGCGGGGGCGCTGAAGCTTTCTTT. It codes for CASGGAEAFF. The rearrangement joins TRBV9 to TRBJ1-1; D is possibly TRBD1 (6 bases). Per germline, CDR1 SGDLS and CDR2 YYNGEE. V lost 7 bases and J 6 bases, leaving 7 bases between the germline ends. This CDR3 region has 10 residues.